The 14 T cell receptor beta chains below were found in one sample sequenced in a study of cytomegalovirus exposure and HLA in healthy donors. Primers: 60 Vbeta forward and 13 Jbeta reverse. Repertoires were generated with immunoSEQ multiplex PCR, while TCRdb's copy carries only in-frame clones and drops some. The profile shows around 97,000 clones, roughly three quarters of them singletons. Sequenced sample: PBMCs. Receptors were obtained from a woman in her late teens or twenties in good health and CMV-seropositive.

The chain's CDR3 is CATSRDRAREQYF. CDR3 DNA sequence: TGTGCCACCAGCAGAGATCGCGCCCGAGAGCAGTACTTC. The chain couples TRBV15 to TRBJ2-7; D is unresolved. V lost 0 bases and J lost 7, with 10 bases in between. CDR3 size: 13 residues. Per the germline V gene, CDR1 is LNHNV and CDR2 is YYDKDF (reference sequence).

The chain carries TRBV6-1 and TRBJ1-6, with 9 bases that match TRBD1. The CDR3 extends over 15 amino acids. Germline CDR1 reads MNHNS; CDR2 reads SASEGT. The trim removed 2 bases at V and 7 bases at J, leaving 3 bases unmatched. CDR3 in DNA: TGTGCCAGCAGTGAAATTGGGACAGGGAATTCACCCCTCCACTTT. Its protein product is CASSEIGTGNSPLHF.

The rearrangement links TRBV28 to TRBJ1-3; D perhaps matches TRBD1 (5 bases). Germline-derived CDR1 and CDR2 are MDHEN and SYDVKM. The CDR3 spans 16 residues. Between the trimmed V and J ends, which lost 3 bases and 1 base, there was a span of 13 bases. CDR3 loop: CASSLGGVLSGNTIYF. The CDR3 nucleotides are TGTGCCAGCAGTTTGGGAGGGGTGCTTTCTGGAAACACCATATATTTT. Supplemented by reference TRBV28 and TRBJ1-3, the full variable domain reads DVKVTQSSRYLVKRTGEKVFLECVQDMDHENMFWYRQDPGLGLRLIYFSYDVKMKEKGDIPEGYSVSREKKERFSLILESASTNQTSMYLCASSLGGVLSGNTIYFGEGSWLTVV.

The chain joins TRBV27 to TRBJ2-3, with 7 bases fitting TRBD2. J lost 1 base, V lost 1 base, and 2 bases had no gene match. Germline CDR1 MNHEY, CDR2 SMNVEV (reference sequence). The length of the CDR3 is 15 residues. The CDR3 here is CASSLFLAGTDTQYF. DNA for the CDR3: TGTGCCAGCAGTTTATTTCTAGCGGGCACAGATACGCAGTATTTT.

The chain employs TRBV11-2 and TRBJ2-7; 10 bases map to TRBD2. The trim removed 3 bases at V and 5 bases at J, leaving 13 bases unmatched. Germline lookup yields CDR1 SGHAT and CDR2 FQNNGV. CDR3 length: 17 amino acids. Here the CDR3 DNA reads TGTGCCAGCAGCTTTCCCACCCAGCGGGAGGGAGTGCACGAGCAGTACTTC. This codes for CASSFPTQREGVHEQYF.

A note on this clone: Other DNA sequences in this sample translate to the same CDR3. The chain links TRBV7-2 to TRBJ1-2; the match to TRBD1 covers 8 bases. The CDR3 is 13 amino acids. CDR1 SGHTA and CDR2 FQGNSA come from the germline V gene. The trim removed 1 base at V and 8 bases at J, leaving 3 bases unmatched. CDR3 amino acids: CASSLGTGLGYTF. As DNA, the CDR3 is TGTGCCAGCAGCTTAGGGACAGGGCTAGGCTACACCTTC.

V is TRBV5-6 and J is TRBJ2-5; D possibly corresponds to TRBD1 (5 bases). The end of the DNA is better explained by TRBJ2-7, so the J call may be wrong. Germline-derived CDR1 and CDR2 are SGHDT and YYEEEE. The CDR3 is made up of 16 amino acids. CDR3 sequence: CASSHNPPTASYEQYF. CDR3 bases: TGTGCCAGCAGCCACAACCCCCCGACAGCCTCCTACGAGCAGTACTTC.

DNA for the CDR3: TGTGCCAGCAGTTCGGGAGAGAACACCGGGGAGCTGTTTTTT. Amino acids: CASSSGENTGELFF. This chain links TRBV6-4 with TRBJ2-2; the D gene is possibly TRBD2 (6 bases). CDR1 and CDR2 (germline): MRHNA, SNTAGT. This CDR3 comprises 14 residues. Trimming cost V 5 bases and J 1 base, with 8 bases left between them.

The chain has TRBV7-2 and TRBJ1-5; 8 positions agree with TRBD1. The germline V gene has CDR1 SGHTA and CDR2 FQGNSA. The CDR3 is 14 amino acids. V lost 4 bases to trimming and J lost 7 bases; unmatched junction nucleotides: 6. In DNA, the CDR3 is TGTGCCAGCAGCTCCGGGACAGGTGGACAGCCCCAGCATTTT. Translated, it gives CASSSGTGGQPQHF.

The CDR3 region is CASSMGQGVTEAFF. CDR3 coding DNA: TGTGCCAGCAGCATGGGACAGGGCGTAACTGAAGCTTTCTTT. The gene calls are TRBV27 and TRBJ1-1, with 9 positions matching TRBD1. CDR3 length equals 14 residues. CDR1 is MNHEY and CDR2 is SMNVEV in the germline V gene (reference sequence). V dropped 6 bases and J dropped 5; count of bases not matched to a gene: 7.

The genes are TRBV18 and TRBJ2-2, with 14 bases identical to TRBD2. Germline assignment: CDR1 KGHSH and CDR2 LQKENI. J lost 6 bases, V lost 3 bases, and 6 bases had no gene match. The CDR3 sequence is 17 residues long. CDR3 protein: CASSPRLAGGHPGELFF. CDR3 bases: TGTGCCAGCTCACCGCGACTAGCGGGAGGGCACCCCGGGGAGCTGTTTTTT.

The chain employs TRBV27 and TRBJ1-6, with 9 bases identical to TRBD1. Unmatched junction bases numbered 12, after V lost 3 bases and J lost 9 bases. The CDR3 consists of 17 residues. Germline V gene lookup returns CDR1 MNHEY and CDR2 SMNVEV (reference sequence). Here the CDR3 reads CASSFVGPGQGGSPLHF. For the CDR3, the DNA is TGTGCCAGCAGTTTCGTGGGTCCGGGACAGGGAGGTTCACCCCTCCACTTT.

The V and J genes are TRBV9 and TRBJ2-7, with TRBD1 identical over 12 bases. CDR1 is SGDLS, CDR2 YYNGEE, per germline. This CDR3 comprises 17 residues. V lost 0 bases and J lost 6; bases outside the gene matches: 10. The CDR3 sequence: CASSVDPGTGGEGEQYF. The CDR3 DNA follows: TGTGCCAGCAGCGTAGACCCCGGGACAGGGGGCGAAGGCGAGCAGTACTTC.

The chain uses TRBV5-6 and TRBJ2-7; D might be TRBD1 (5 bases). The CDR3 loop spans 16 amino acids. The V gene lost 1 base and the J gene lost 3 bases, with 17 bases spanning the gap. CDR1 and CDR2 (germline): SGHDT, YYEEEE. The chain's CDR3 is CASSLYIGEVSYEQYF. The CDR3 DNA sequence: TGTGCCAGCAGCTTGTACATAGGGGAAGTAAGCTACGAGCAGTACTTC. Combining the CDR3 with reference TRBV5-6 and TRBJ2-7 gives the whole variable domain DAGVTQSPTHLIKTRGQQVTLRCSPKSGHDTVSWYQQALGQGPQFIFQYYEEEERQRGNFPDRFSGHQFPNYSSELNVNALLLGDSALYLCASSLYIGEVSYEQYFGPGTRLTVT.